The 22 T cell receptor beta chains below all came from one sample that was sequenced in a study of shared clonotypes between healthy human individuals. The table came from immunoSEQ multiplex PCR; TCRdb's copy has only in-frame clones and leaves some out. The repertoire consists of over 2 million clones, with roughly 95% occurring once and the leading ten covering about 1.1%. Terminally differentiated effector memory CD45RA+ cells were excluded from the naive CD8 cells, which were CD45RO-negative and positively selected for CCR7. Sequenced sample: naive CD8+ T cells sorted from blood. The receptors were sampled from a man younger than 30 in good health.

J is TRBJ2-1 and V is TRBV30; 9 nucleotides agree with TRBD2. With V trimmed by 2 bases and J by 16 bases, 12 bases remained unmatched. The CDR3 loop spans 13 amino acids. In germline, CDR1 is GTSNPN, CDR2 SVGIG (reference sequence). This CDR3 reads CAWSLSGSYIVFF. The CDR3 nucleotides read TGTGCCTGGAGTCTTAGCGGGAGTTATATAGTCTTCTTC.

CDR3 residues: CASSQDRWGGSSYNEQFF. The CDR3 DNA follows: TGCGCCAGCAGCCAAGATCGCTGGGGAGGGAGCTCCTACAATGAGCAGTTCTTC. The rearrangement joins TRBV4-1 to TRBJ2-1; 7 bases align to TRBD2. Germline CDR1 MGHRA, CDR2 YSYEKL. The CDR3 has 18 residues. After removal of 0 bases from V and 0 bases from J, the junction contained 8 bases not matched to a gene.

The V call is TRBV19, the J call TRBJ1-1; 7 positions agree with TRBD1. The CDR3 is 14 residues long. The germline V gene encodes CDR1 LNHDA and CDR2 SQIVND (reference sequence). The V and J ends lost 5 bases and 3 bases, in that order; junction bases with no gene match: 6. DNA of the CDR3: TGTGCCAGTAGTCGTTCCGGGACAGACACTGAAGCTTTCTTT. Translating gives CASSRSGTDTEAFF.

The chain uses TRBV5-5 and TRBJ1-5; D is undetermined. Per the germline V gene, CDR1 is SGHKS and CDR2 is YYEKEE (reference sequence). The CDR3 has 14 residues. V shed 2 bases and J shed 1 base, with 7 bases lying between them. This CDR3 is CASSFLGSNQPQHF. As DNA, the CDR3 is TGTGCCAGCAGCTTCCTAGGGAGCAATCAGCCCCAGCATTTT.

The chain has TRBV27 and TRBJ2-2; D not resolved. This CDR3 has 13 residues. Per the germline V gene, CDR1 is MNHEY and CDR2 is SMNVEV (reference sequence). V was trimmed by 7 bases and J by 4 bases, leaving 10 bases between them. The CDR3 coding sequence is TGTGCCAGCACCTGGCGCTCCACCGGGGAGCTGTTTTTT. Amino acids: CASTWRSTGELFF.

This clone was seen only once. The rearrangement joins TRBV11-2 to TRBJ2-1; weak D call: TRBD2 (5 bases). There are 14 residues in the CDR3. The V gene lost 5 bases and the J gene lost 4 bases, with 12 bases spanning the gap. Germline V gives CDR1 SGHAT, CDR2 FQNNGV. Here the CDR3 reads CASSITRVYNEQFF. In DNA, the CDR3 is TGTGCCAGCAGCATTACTAGGGTTTACAATGAGCAGTTCTTC.

The V call is TRBV27, the J call TRBJ1-5; D not certain. Germline CDR1 is MNHEY and CDR2 is SMNVEV (reference sequence). The germline V and J ends were trimmed by 6 bases and 6 bases, with 15 bases remaining between them. The CDR3 spans 14 residues. The CDR3 region has the DNA TGTGCCAGCAGCCCAGCCCCCCCGGGTCAGCCCCAGCATTTT. It yields the protein CASSPAPPGQPQHF.

V gene TRBV27 combines with J gene TRBJ1-5; no definite D call. The CDR3 covers 16 residues. The germline V and J ends were trimmed by 5 bases and 0 bases, with 14 bases remaining between them. Germline V gene sequence: CDR1 MNHEY, CDR2 SMNVEV (reference sequence). The CDR3 spells CASSGSASYSNQPQHF. CDR3 nucleotides: TGTGCCAGCAGTGGGTCAGCTTCTTATAGCAATCAGCCCCAGCATTTT.

The chain recombines TRBV25-1 with TRBJ1-2; TRBD1 might be the D (5 bases). The V end was cut by 3 bases, the J end by 11 bases, with 22 bases between. The V gene's germline CDR1 is MGHDK and CDR2 SYGVNS. CDR3 length: 15 amino acids. The CDR3 loop reads CASSDSPGTDLYYTF. The CDR3 region has the DNA TGTGCCAGCAGTGACAGCCCCGGGACCGATTTATATTACACCTTC.

The V call is TRBV2, the J call TRBJ2-7, with D maybe TRBD2 (6 bases). V was cut by 1 base and J by 3 bases, with 10 bases left in between. Germline V lookup: CDR1 SNHLY, CDR2 FYNNEI. CDR3 length equals 14 residues. The CDR3 region has the DNA TGTGCCAGCAGTGAAGATTCGGGGGTCTACGAGCAGTACTTC. Its translation is CASSEDSGVYEQYF.

The chain carries TRBV11-2 and TRBJ2-7; 9 bases align to TRBD2. This CDR3 spans 13 amino acids. The germline V gene encodes CDR1 SGHAT and CDR2 FQNNGV. V trimming: 5 bases; J trimming: 2 bases; junction bases outside the gene matches: 1. CDR3 DNA: TGTGCCAGCAGCCCTAGCGGGACCTACGAGCAGTACTTC. Residues: CASSPSGTYEQYF.

The rearrangement joins TRBV27 to TRBJ2-7; D is possibly TRBD1 (6 bases). This CDR3 contains 14 residues. Trimming took 6 bases from V and 1 from J, leaving 13 bases between them. Germline V gene sequence: CDR1 MNHEY, CDR2 SMNVEV (reference sequence). This CDR3 is CASSYSGQSYEQYF. The CDR3 DNA follows: TGTGCCAGCAGCTACTCCGGACAGTCCTACGAGCAGTACTTC.

The rearrangement uses TRBV6-1 and TRBJ2-1; no reliable D call. This CDR3 region has 15 residues. Germline CDR1 reads MNHNS; CDR2 reads SASEGT. The V gene lost 1 base and the J gene lost 2 bases, with 9 bases spanning the gap. CDR3 residues: CASSEDLGPYNEQFF. The CDR3 DNA reads TGTGCCAGCAGTGAAGACTTAGGACCCTACAATGAGCAGTTCTTC.

V usage is TRBV5-1 and J usage is TRBJ1-1, with D maybe TRBD1 (6 bases). The germline V gene encodes CDR1 SGHRS and CDR2 YFSETQ. The length of the CDR3 is 16 residues. Deletions cut 5 bases from V and 1 base from J, with 18 bases between. The CDR3: CASSPGPGGRNTEAFF. The DNA of the CDR3 is TGCGCCAGCAGTCCAGGGCCGGGGGGCCGGAACACTGAAGCTTTCTTT.

The chain has TRBV7-2 and TRBJ2-1; D not resolved. Germline CDR1 reads SGHTA; CDR2 reads FQGNSA. V shed 6 bases and J shed 13 bases, with 19 bases lying between them. There are 13 residues in the CDR3. The CDR3 is CASSPTTPSIQFF. Here the CDR3 DNA reads TGTGCCAGCAGTCCTACAACCCCTTCGATACAGTTCTTC.

A word on this clone: One base away lies a much larger clone, so this may be a sequencing read error. In the same sample, other DNA sequences code for this CDR3. The chain recombines TRBV13 with TRBJ2-7, with D perhaps matching TRBD2 (7 bases). Germline V gives CDR1 PRHDT, CDR2 FYEKMQ (reference sequence). This CDR3 comprises 15 residues. V gave up 1 base and J gave up 0 bases, with 10 bases separating them. The CDR3 here is CASSLEGGSSYEQYF. CDR3 sequence (DNA): TGTGCCAGCAGCTTAGAGGGGGGGAGCTCCTACGAGCAGTACTTC.

This chain links TRBV19 with TRBJ1-5; possible D gene TRBD1, 5 bases. V was cut by 5 bases and J by 6 bases, with 11 bases left in between. Germline V gives CDR1 LNHDA, CDR2 SQIVND (reference sequence). The CDR3 runs to 13 residues. For the CDR3, the DNA is TGTGCCAGTAGTGTGGGGGATTCTCAGCCCCAGCATTTT. It specifies CASSVGDSQPQHF.

This clone was picked up one time. One junction end disagrees with the germline gene, perhaps due to a read error. The chain carries TRBV4-2 and TRBJ2-7, with D tentatively TRBD1 or TRBD2 (5 bases each). This CDR3 has 13 residues. Germline values: CDR1 LGHNA, CDR2 YNFKEQ. CDR3 DNA: TGTGCCAGCAGCCTCAAGATAGGGGACCAAACGGAGTTC. Translated: CASSLKIGDQTEF.

Remarks on this clone: Other DNA sequences in the same sample also yield this CDR3. V gene TRBV7-6 combines with J gene TRBJ2-3, with D maybe TRBD2 (5 bases). The CDR3 loop spans 14 amino acids. V shed 0 bases and J shed 1 base, with 5 bases lying between them. Germline V gives CDR1 SGHVS, CDR2 FNYEAQ. CDR3 protein: CASSLAGGTDTQYF. The CDR3 DNA follows: TGTGCCAGCAGCTTAGCCGGGGGCACAGATACGCAGTATTTT.

The V gene is TRBV29-1, the J gene TRBJ1-1; TRBD1 agrees at 10 bases. Germline CDR1 SQVTM, CDR2 ANQGSEA. J gave up 8 bases and V 7 bases, and 13 bases lay outside the gene matches. The CDR3 covers 14 residues. In DNA form, the CDR3 reads TGCAGCGGTGGGCACCGACAGGGGGCCGGGGAAGCTTTCTTT. It codes for CSGGHRQGAGEAFF.

The chain combines TRBV2 with TRBJ2-6; unclear D gene. Germline CDR1 is SNHLY and CDR2 is FYNNEI. V lost 3 bases and J 0 bases, leaving 12 bases between the germline ends. CDR3 size: 17 residues. DNA for the CDR3: TGTGCCAGCAGTGATGGCCCCCCAGGCTCTGGGGCCAACGTCCTGACTTTC. Translated, it gives CASSDGPPGSGANVLTF. Full variable domain (missing parts from reference TRBV2 and TRBJ2-6): EPEVTQTPSHQVTQMGQEVILRCVPISNHLYFYWYRQILGQKVEFLVSFYNNEISEKSEIFDDQFSVERPDGSNFTLKIRSTKLEDSAMYFCASSDGPPGSGANVLTFGAGSRLTVL.

The chain couples TRBV7-9 to TRBJ2-7, with 7 bases matching TRBD1. Per germline, CDR1 SEHNR and CDR2 FQNEAQ (reference sequence). This CDR3 has 16 residues. With V trimmed by 5 bases and J by 1 base, 11 bases remained unmatched. The CDR3 sequence: CASSPSPGQESYEQYF. CDR3 coding DNA: TGTGCCAGCAGCCCGAGCCCTGGACAGGAGTCCTACGAGCAGTACTTC.